Presented here are 24 T cell receptor beta chains from one specimen sequenced in a study of CD8+CD57+ T cells in acquired aplastic anemia listed by TCRdb under 2018. The data were produced on an Illumina HiSeq 2000. Genomic DNA was used as template for profiling of TCR beta VDJ combinations and CDR3 sequences. Starting from the raw public reads, TCRdb applied fastp trimming at Q25, assembled clones with MiXCR and retained in-frame beta chains. Merged by CDR3 protein, the rows form single entries marked with the most common genes and DNA. The sample has about 400,000 distinct CDR3 sequences on record, roughly 64% of them singletons. Jointly, the top ten make up 4% of the sample. The material sequenced was sorted CD4+, CD8+, or CD8+CD57+ T cells (not recorded which) from PBMCs. The receptor source for this set is a human donor in good health, serving as a control.

This chain links TRBV4-2 with TRBJ2-7; 7 nucleotides line up with TRBD2. The V segment lost 8 bases and the J segment 2 bases; nucleotides outside the gene matches: 9. CDR3 length: 14 amino acids. CDR1 and CDR2 from the germline V gene are LGHNA and YNFKEQ. The CDR3 spells CASGRRAGAYEQYF. The CDR3, as DNA: TGTGCCAGCGGCCGCCGGGCGGGGGCCTACGAGCAGTACTTC.

A word on this clonotype: Likely a read error: the CDR3 ends without its conserved phenylalanine or tryptophan. The chain has TRBV25-1 and TRBJ2-3; 8 bases are shared with TRBD2. The junction had 14 bases not matched to a gene; V was cut back by 6 bases and J by 6 bases. The CDR3 covers 16 residues. Per the germline V gene, CDR1 is MGHDK and CDR2 is SYGVNS. The DNA for the CDR3 is TGTGCCAGCAGCGCACTGGGGGGAGCGGGGGAGGATACGCAGTATCTT. Amino acid sequence: CASSALGGAGEDTQYL.

This sequence joins TRBV2 and TRBJ1-1; D is unresolved. Germline V gene sequence: CDR1 SNHLY, CDR2 FYNNEI. Deletions cut 9 bases from V and 1 base from J, with 6 bases between. This CDR3 has 11 residues. The CDR3 here is CARTPNTEAFF. The CDR3 DNA reads as TGTGCCAGGACACCGAACACTGAAGCTTTCTTT. Looking up the rest from reference TRBV2 and TRBJ1-1 gives the full variable domain: EPEVTQTPSHQVTQMGQEVILRCVPISNHLYFYWYRQILGQKVEFLVSFYNNEISEKSEIFDDQFSVERPDGSNFTLKIRSTKLEDSAMYFCARTPNTEAFFGQGTRLTVV.

J is TRBJ2-7 and V is TRBV4-3; D is tentatively TRBD1 or TRBD2 (6 bases each). Between the trimmed V and J ends, which lost 0 bases and 5 bases, there was a span of 11 bases. From germline, CDR1 is LGHNA and CDR2 YSLEER. The CDR3 extends over 14 amino acids. CDR3 protein: CASSQDHGGDEQYF. CDR3 coding DNA: TGCGCCAGCAGCCAAGATCACGGGGGCGACGAGCAGTACTTC.

This clonotype occurred a few times. The V call is TRBV12-3 or TRBV12-4, the J call TRBJ2-3; possibly TRBD2 for D (5 bases). The CDR3 is 13 residues long. Trimming pared 3 bases from V and 8 bases from J, leaving 12 bases between. The CDR3 DNA reads TGTGCCAGCAGTTTGGACGGGAAGGGTACGCAGTATTTT. This encodes CASSLDGKGTQYF.

Ten or more counts support this clonotype. The V call is TRBV6-5, the J call TRBJ2-7; D is ambiguous. Germline V lookup: CDR1 MNHEY, CDR2 SVGAGI. Trimming shortened V by 7 bases and J by 6 bases, and 13 bases separated the two germline ends. CDR3 length equals 12 residues. DNA of the CDR3: TGTGCCAGCACTAGAGGCGACTCCGAGCAGTACTTC. As protein: CASTRGDSEQYF.

Ten or more counts support this clonotype. The rearrangement uses TRBV7-2 and TRBJ1-2; D is possibly TRBD1 (6 bases). The CDR3 loop spans 16 amino acids. Germline V CDR1 and CDR2: SGHTA, FQGNSA. Trimming removed 5 bases at V and 3 bases at J, with 19 bases between. For the CDR3, the DNA is TGTGCCAGCAGCCCCCGGGGGGGCTCGCAAGACTATGGCTACACCTTC. Protein: CASSPRGGSQDYGYTF.

This clonotype was recorded many times. The chain employs TRBV20-1 and TRBJ1-2, with TRBD1 as a possible D gene (6 bases). Trimming removed 3 bases at V and 8 bases at J, with 22 bases between. Germline V CDR1 and CDR2: DFQATT, SNEGSKA (reference sequence). CDR3 size: 15 residues. This CDR3 reads CSASPRDTGRRGYTF. Written as DNA, the CDR3 is TGCAGTGCTAGTCCCCGGGACACCGGTCGCCGGGGCTACACCTTC.

This chain joins TRBV24-1 and TRBJ1-2, with a tentative D call TRBD1 (6 bases). CDR3 length equals 14 residues. The ends were cut back, 2 bases at V and 4 bases at J, with 10 bases in the middle. The V gene's germline CDR1 is KGHDR and CDR2 SFDVKD. In DNA form, the CDR3 reads TGTGCCACCAGTGATTCGACAGGCCCCTATGGCTACACCTTC. As protein: CATSDSTGPYGYTF.

On this clonotype: At one end, the junction sequence differs from germline, possibly due to a read error. The gene calls are TRBV12-3 or TRBV12-4 and TRBJ1-5, with D possibly TRBD1 on 5 matching bases. The CDR3 sequence is 13 residues long. The CDR3 spells CAISPRGKQPQHF. CDR3 coding DNA: TGTGCCATCAGTCCGAGGGGAAAACAGCCCCAGCATTTT.

This clonotype has just one count. The missing conserved phenylalanine or tryptophan at the end of this CDR3 makes a read error likely. V is TRBV2 and J is TRBJ1-2; TRBD1 is a possible D gene (6 bases). Germline loops: CDR1 SNHLY, CDR2 FYNNEI. The CDR3 has 14 amino acids. CDR3 in DNA: TGCGCCAGCAGCCAGGGGACCGATAACTATGTCTACACCGGC. It specifies CASSQGTDNYVYTG.

As for this clonotype: An end of the junction does not agree with germline; a read error may underlie this. The rearrangement uses TRBV6-1 and TRBJ1-5; the D is unclear. Germline V gene lookup returns CDR1 MNHNS and CDR2 SASEGT. The CDR3 is made up of 14 amino acids. The CDR3: CAISSALNNQPQHF. The CDR3 DNA reads as TGTGCCATCAGTTCGGCCCTGAACAATCAGCCCCAGCATTTT.

The gene calls are TRBV7-2 and TRBJ1-6, with no clear D. Trimming pared 4 bases from V and 14 bases from J, leaving 21 bases between. From germline, CDR1 is SGHTA and CDR2 FQGNSA. CDR3 size: 15 residues. The CDR3 DNA reads TGTGCCAGCAGCTATAACGGAGACTATGGTTCCACCCTCCACTTT. Amino acid sequence: CASSYNGDYGSTLHF.

Comments on this clonotype: Since the CDR3 does not end with the conserved phenylalanine or tryptophan, this likely comes from a read error. The chain combines TRBV9 with TRBJ2-1, with D perhaps TRBD2 (5 bases). V lost 4 bases and J 4 bases, leaving 12 bases between the germline ends. The CDR3 covers 14 residues. CDR1 and CDR2 from the germline V gene are SGDLS and YYNGEE. The CDR3 spells CASSSAGVYNEQFV. The CDR3 region has the DNA TGTGCCAGCAGCTCTGCCGGGGTGTACAATGAGCAGTTCGTC.

In this sample, this clonotype turned up once. V usage is TRBV19 and J usage is TRBJ1-4; 8 bases map to TRBD1. The CDR3 sequence is 14 residues long. J gave up 8 bases and V 7 bases, and 9 bases lay outside the gene matches. Germline lookup yields CDR1 LNHDA and CDR2 SQIVND (reference sequence). The CDR3 region is CASTLDRGGEKLFF. CDR3 nucleotide sequence: TGTGCCAGTACCCTCGACAGGGGAGGAGAAAAACTGTTTTTT.

This clonotype was seen many times. The chain uses TRBV9 and TRBJ2-5; possibly TRBD2 for D (6 bases). CDR3 length equals 16 residues. Trimming shortened V by 0 bases and J by 3 bases, and 15 bases separated the two germline ends. Germline V gene data show CDR1 as SGDLS and CDR2 as YYNGEE. The CDR3 here is CASSVDNLGGEETQYF. The CDR3 region has the DNA TGTGCCAGCAGCGTAGATAACTTGGGGGGAGAAGAGACCCAGTACTTC.

The rearrangement joins TRBV10-3 to TRBJ1-5, with a weak D call TRBD2 (5 bases). The better agreement between TRBJ2-3 and the DNA end casts doubt on the J call. The V gene's germline CDR1 is ENHRY and CDR2 SYGVKD. The CDR3 sequence is 13 residues long. CDR3 region: CATMTGSNQQQYF. The DNA of the CDR3 is TGTGCCACTATGACTGGGAGCAACCAGCAGCAGTATTTT.

This clonotype was seen a few times. This chain connects TRBV7-3 to TRBJ1-1; D might be TRBD1 (5 bases). The V gene lost 5 bases and the J gene lost 6 bases, with 13 bases spanning the gap. This CDR3 has 13 amino acids. The germline gives CDR1 SGHTA, CDR2 FQGTGA. The CDR3 loop reads CASSRSEGSEAFF. The CDR3 DNA reads as TGTGCCAGCAGCCGCTCAGAGGGGTCTGAAGCTTTCTTT.

This clonotype was counted ten times or more. V is TRBV6-4 and J is TRBJ2-7, with 9 bases matching TRBD2. Germline V CDR1 and CDR2: MRHNA, SNTAGT. The CDR3 totals 16 residues. The V and J ends lost 0 bases and 4 bases, in that order; junction bases with no gene match: 7. The CDR3 DNA sequence: TGTGCCAGCAGTGACTCGGCTAGCGGGGAGGTATACGAGCAGTACTTC. Translation: CASSDSASGEVYEQYF.

A note on this clonotype: One end of the junction fails to match germline, which may point to a read error. The chain joins TRBV5-5 to TRBJ2-5; D gene uncertain. The CDR3 covers 12 residues. CDR1 is SGHKS, CDR2 YYEKEE, per germline (reference sequence). The CDR3 loop is CASSQNAETQYF. The DNA of the CDR3 is TGCGCCAGCAGCCAAAATGCGGAGACCCAGTACTTC. Full variable domain (missing parts from reference TRBV5-5 and TRBJ2-5): DAGVTQSPTHLIKTRGQQVTLRCSPISGHKSVSWYQQVLGQGPQFIFQYYEKEERGRGNFPDRFSARQFPNYSSELNVNALLLGDSALYLCASSQNAETQYFGPGTRLLVL.

The chain uses TRBV10-3 and TRBJ1-2; 11 bases align to TRBD1. The CDR3 spans 16 residues. In germline, CDR1 is ENHRY, CDR2 SYGVKD. The J segment lost 2 bases and the V segment lost 4 bases, leaving 6 bases of the junction unmatched. CDR3 nucleotides: TGTGCCATCAGTGCCTCCAGGACAGGGGGCAACTATGGCTACACCTTC. Its protein is CAISASRTGGNYGYTF.

This clonotype was recorded once. The chain joins TRBV7-9 to TRBJ1-1; D might be TRBD1 (5 bases). The CDR3 is 15 amino acids. V was clipped by 1 base and J by 12 bases, with 21 bases between them. CDR1 SEHNR and CDR2 FQNEAQ come from the germline V gene (reference sequence). The CDR3 loop reads CASSLESHRTGRTFF. In nucleotides, the CDR3 is TGTGCCAGCAGCTTAGAATCCCACCGGACGGGGCGGACTTTCTTT.

Notes on this clonotype: Here the CDR3 omits its conserved ending phenylalanine or tryptophan, so a read error is the likely source. This chain connects TRBV29-1 to TRBJ2-3; D call uncertain. Germline assignment: CDR1 SQVTM and CDR2 ANQGSEA. The CDR3 runs to 11 residues. The CDR3 sequence: CSGEDPDTQYL. As DNA, the CDR3 is TGCAGCGGTGAAGATCCAGATACGCAGTATCTT.

The CDR3 DNA is TGTGCCAGTAGTATAGGGAAGAACACTGAAGCTTTCTTT. The encoded protein is CASSIGKNTEAFF. The chain has TRBV19 and TRBJ1-1; D unresolved. Germline CDR1 reads LNHDA; CDR2 reads SQIVND (reference sequence). The ends were cut back, 1 base at V and 1 base at J, with 4 bases in the middle. The CDR3 is 13 amino acids.